This T cell receptor beta chain was sequenced for a study of cytomegalovirus exposure and HLA in healthy donors. Findings and limits, study-wide: Reports described diagnosis of cytomegalovirus status by the classifier as highly specific and sensitive. Some TCR beta chains (roughly 160 of them) were listed as cytomegalovirus-associated. The study carried out a later analysis of TCR beta sequences. It associated some 17,000 of them with specific HLA alleles at a false discovery rate of 0.05.

Only a few counts were recorded for this clone. Its specificity is not known. The PCR made use of 60 Vbeta and 13 Jbeta primers. Some clones are missing from TCRdb's copy, which holds only in-frame ones; the method was immunoSEQ multiplex PCR. This sample yields approximately 170,000 clones, of which roughly 83% are seen a single time; over 2% belongs to the top ten. Germline-derived CDR1 and CDR2 are MNHNY and SVGAGI (reference sequence). The CDR3 consists of 13 residues. V shed 2 bases and J shed 1 base, with 6 bases lying between them. This sequence was found in a woman aged 45-60 years in good health and CMV-seronegative. Material for sequencing was PBMCs. The chain is built from TRBV6-6 and TRBJ2-7, with a weak D call TRBD1 (6 bases). The CDR3 sequence: CASSYTGSYEQYF. The DNA of the CDR3 is TGTGCCAGCAGTTACACAGGGTCCTACGAGCAGTACTTC.